These 21 T cell receptor beta chains originate from one sample sequenced in a study of tissue T cells after allogeneic stem cell transplantation. TCRdb keeps only in-frame clones here, not all; method: immunoSEQ multiplex PCR. Here the sample spans approximately 45,000 clones, 73% being singletons. The material sequenced was sorted cells pooled from one or two spleens. The receptors originated from a pool of C57BL/6 mice in good health.

This clone has just a few counts. Gene labels here are mouse ones. The read is 1 residue too short to cover the CDR3 end, so that end is filled in from the germline J gene. Other DNA sequences in this specimen translate into the identical CDR3. The gene calls are TRBV20 and TRBJ1-3, with D unresolved. The CDR3 runs 13 residues. Germline-derived CDR1 and CDR2 are GFQATS and STVNSAI. V was cut by 3 bases and J by 0 bases, with 6 bases left in between. Here the CDR3 reads CGARENSGNTLYF. The CDR3 bases that were read are TGTGGTGCTAGAGAGAATTCTGGAAATACGCTCTAT.

This clone occurred a few times. Here the gene names and germline are mouse. The sequenced fragment ends 1 residue before the CDR3 boundary, so the rest is inferred from the germline J gene. This chain uses TRBV15 with TRBJ2-7; 9 bases fit TRBD1. CDR3 size: 15 residues. Germline CDR1 SGHND, CDR2 FRSKSL. The ends lost 0 bases at V and 3 bases at J; junction bases unmatched: 3. The CDR3 sequence is CASSLARDRDYEQYF. The part of the CDR3 DNA that was read is TGTGCCAGCAGTTTAGCGCGGGACAGGGACTATGAACAGTAC.

As regards this clone: Mouse names are used for the genes. The read halts 1 residue ahead of the CDR3 end, with the missing end drawn from the germline J gene. The chain recombines TRBV26 with TRBJ1-3; 10 bases align to TRBD1. CDR3 length: 12 residues. Germline lookup yields CDR1 KGHPV and CDR2 FQNQEV (reference sequence). V shed 4 bases and J 9 bases; nucleotides not matched to a gene: 0. The chain's CDR3 is CASSRTGGTLYF. The part of the CDR3 DNA that was read is TGTGCCAGCAGTCGGACAGGGGGTACGCTCTAT.

Concerning this clone: The genes and germline here are from mouse. The CDR3 end lies 1 residue beyond the end of the read and is filled in from the germline J gene. The genes are TRBV15 and TRBJ2-4; 7 positions agree with TRBD2. CDR3 length: 16 amino acids. The germline V gene has CDR1 SGHND and CDR2 FRSKSL. V lost 2 bases and J lost 0; bases outside the gene matches: 5. CDR3 loop: CASSLSWGTSQNTLYF. Partial CDR3 DNA: TGTGCCAGCAGTTTATCCTGGGGGACTAGTCAAAACACCTTGTAC. Looking up the rest from reference TRBV15 and TRBJ2-4 gives the full variable domain: DAGVTQTPRHEVAEKGQTIILKCEPVSGHNDLFWYRQTKIQGLELLSYFRSKSLMEDGGAFKDRFKAEMLNSSFSTLKIQPTEPKDSAVYLCASSLSWGTSQNTLYFGAGTRLSVL.

Comments on this clone: The gene symbols are mouse symbols. The read ends 1 residue shy of where the CDR3 ends; the end is completed using the germline J gene. The J gene is TRBJ2-4, the V gene TRBV19, with 7 bases identical to TRBD1. The CDR3 extends over 12 amino acids. Germline V gene sequence: CDR1 FNHDT, CDR2 SITEND (reference sequence). Trimming took 3 bases from V and 6 from J; bases not matched to a gene: 1. CDR3 residues: CASSTGGNTLYF. The part of the CDR3 DNA that was read is TGTGCCAGCAGTACAGGGGGTAACACCTTGTAC.

A word on this clone: Here the gene names and germline are mouse. The read falls 1 residue short of the CDR3 end, and the missing part is taken from the germline J gene. The same CDR3 arises from other DNA sequences in this sample as well. The chain joins TRBV4 to TRBJ1-2; D gene ambiguous. V lost 5 bases and J 2 bases, leaving 6 bases between the germline ends. The CDR3 consists of 12 residues. Germline V CDR1 and CDR2: LGHDT, YNNKQL (reference sequence). Partial CDR3 DNA: TGTGCCAGCAGCCTCCAGAACTCCGACTACACC. Translating it yields CASSLQNSDYT. The whole CDR3 protein is CASSLQNSDYTF.

Note on this clone: The gene symbols are mouse symbols. Coverage ceases 1 residue before the CDR3 finishes, and the germline J gene fills in the end. The chain links TRBV19 to TRBJ2-5; D possibly corresponds to TRBD2 (6 bases). CDR3 length equals 16 residues. Per germline, CDR1 FNHDT and CDR2 SITEND (reference sequence). The V end lost 5 bases, the J end lost 0 bases, and 16 bases lay between the germline ends. The part of the CDR3 DNA that was read is TGTGCCAGCAGCACCCCCGACTGGCTTAACCAAGACACCCAGTAC. Its protein is CASSTPDWLNQDTQY. From start to end, the CDR3 is CASSTPDWLNQDTQYF.

A remark on this clone: Gene and germline names: mouse. The CDR3 end is not reached by the read, which stops 1 residue before it; the germline J gene fills it in. This chain joins TRBV29 and TRBJ1-5, with a weak D call TRBD1 (6 bases). There are 15 residues in the CDR3. The V end lost 5 bases, the J end lost 3 bases, and 14 bases lay between the germline ends. From germline, CDR1 is MSHET and CDR2 SYDVDS. CDR3 amino acids: CASSPAGRGNQAPLF. The sequenced CDR3 bases are TGTGCTAGCAGTCCCGCGGGCAGGGGCAACCAGGCTCCGCTT.

Points on this clone: The junction differs from germline at one of its ends, possibly a read error. Gene names follow the mouse nomenclature. The missing CDR3 end, 1 residue past where the read stops, is filled in from the germline J gene. This chain links TRBV5 with TRBJ2-7, with 9 bases that match TRBD1. Germline loops: CDR1 LGHNA, CDR2 YNLKQL (reference sequence). CDR3 length: 12 residues. This chain's CDR3 is CAGSPGTGEQYF. The CDR3 DNA, read in part, is TGTGCCGGCAGCCCCGGGACAGGGGAACAGTAC.

As concerns this clone: Here the gene names and germline are mouse. Other DNA sequences from this sample encode an identical CDR3 as well. Incomplete CDR3 DNA: TGTGCCTGGAGTCTGGGGGGAGACGCTGAGCAGTTC. It is translated as CAWSLGGDAEQF. The entire CDR3 protein is CAWSLGGDAEQFF. This chain joins TRBV31 and TRBJ2-1, with TRBD2 as a possible D gene (6 bases). Sequencing ends 1 residue short of the CDR3 end; the germline J gene provides the rest. This CDR3 contains 13 residues. Germline V gives CDR1 GKSSPN, CDR2 SITVG. V gave up 0 bases and J gave up 7 bases, with 10 bases separating them.

As regards this clone: The gene names given are mouse names. The read stops 1 residue short of the end of the CDR3; the missing end is completed from the germline J gene. The rearrangement links TRBV20 to TRBJ2-5; tentative D call: TRBD1 (5 bases). The CDR3 has 12 amino acids. The germline V gene encodes CDR1 GFQATS and CDR2 STVNSAI. V lost 0 bases, J lost 8 bases, and 9 bases lay in between. Here the CDR3 reads CGARDQRGTQYF. CDR3 DNA, as far as it was read: TGTGGTGCTAGGGACCAGAGGGGCACCCAGTAC.

In regard to this clone: Each gene name is a mouse one. With the read ending 1 residue before the CDR3 end, the germline J gene is used to fill in that end. At the DNA level, this CDR3 is encoded by other sequences in the same sample as well. The chain employs TRBV5 and TRBJ1-1; TRBD1 aligns across 7 bases. V shed 4 bases, J shed 6 bases, and the junction held 2 bases outside the gene matches. The CDR3 extends over 12 amino acids. Germline values: CDR1 LGHNA, CDR2 YNLKQL (reference sequence). The sequenced CDR3 bases are TGTGCCAGCAGCCCCCAGGGGGCAGAAGTCTTC. This translates into CASSPQGAEVF. The full-length CDR3 reads as CASSPQGAEVFF.

With regard to this clone: Any gene name here is a mouse gene name. CDR3 bases read: TGTGCCAGCAGCACACAGTATAATTCGCCCCTCTAC. Translating it yields CASSTQYNSPLY. The CDR3 reads in full as CASSTQYNSPLYF. This chain links TRBV4 with TRBJ1-6, with no clear D. The CDR3 end is not reached by the read, which stops 1 residue before it; the germline J gene fills it in. TRBJ1-6 carries the ORF label, with uncertain function. This CDR3 region has 13 residues. Germline loops: CDR1 LGHDT, CDR2 YNNKQL (reference sequence). V dropped 5 bases and J dropped 4 bases, with 6 bases sitting between them.

A remark on this clone: Gene and germline names: mouse. Sequencing ends 1 residue short of the CDR3 end; the germline J gene provides the rest. This rearrangement joins TRBV13-1 to TRBJ2-4, with D maybe TRBD1 (6 bases). Trimming cost V 2 bases and J 3 bases, with 10 bases left between them. Germline values: CDR1 NSHNY, CDR2 SYGAGN. The CDR3 extends over 14 amino acids. The part of the CDR3 DNA that was read is TGTGCCAGCAGTGACAGGGGAGGGCAAAACACCTTGTAC. Protein sequence: CASSDRGGQNTLY. The whole CDR3 is CASSDRGGQNTLYF.

This clone was recorded a few times. All gene names here are mouse names. The read stops 1 residue short of the end of the CDR3; the missing end is completed from the germline J gene. The chain couples TRBV12-1 to TRBJ2-7; TRBD2 matches at 8 bases. The CDR3 is made up of 15 amino acids. CDR1 SGHSN and CDR2 HYEKVE come from the germline V gene. V gave up 0 bases and J gave up 0 bases; unmatched junction bases: 3. CDR3 amino acids: CASSLDWGLSYEQYF. The CDR3 DNA, read in part, is TGTGCCAGCTCTCTCGACTGGGGACTCTCCTATGAACAGTAC.

To note about this clone: One end of the junction fails to match germline, which may point to a read error. Gene names are mouse gene names. Read sequence stops 1 residue before the CDR3 end, and the germline J gene provides the missing end. This chain connects TRBV4 to TRBJ2-4; 10 bases agree with TRBD2. CDR3 size: 15 residues. Germline V lookup: CDR1 LGHDT, CDR2 YNNKQL (reference sequence). CDR3 sequence reads: CASSKDWGDQNTLYF. CDR3 DNA (partial): TGTGCCAGCAGCAAAGACTGGGGGGATCAAAACACCTTGTAC.

This clone was detected a few times. Genes and germline come from the mouse. The read terminates 1 residue ahead of where the CDR3 ends, so the germline J gene completes it. The V and J genes are TRBV19 and TRBJ2-1; 8 bases match TRBD1. This CDR3 has 13 amino acids. Germline V gives CDR1 FNHDT, CDR2 SITEND (reference sequence). J lost 6 bases, V lost 5 bases, and 4 bases had no gene match. The DNA read from the CDR3 is TGTGCCAGCAGCCGCGGACAGGGTGCTGAGCAGTTC. Its protein product is CASSRGQGAEQF. The entire CDR3 reads CASSRGQGAEQFF.

Details on this clone: Gene and germline names: mouse. The read ends 1 residue shy of where the CDR3 ends; the end is completed using the germline J gene. The rearrangement links TRBV17 to TRBJ1-1; possibly TRBD1 for D (6 bases). Germline CDR1 and CDR2: MNHDT and YYDKIL. V lost 8 bases and J 0 bases, leaving 10 bases between the germline ends. The length of the CDR3 is 13 residues. The CDR3 loop reads CASGNRANTEVFF. CDR3 DNA, as far as it was read: TGTGCTAGCGGGAACAGGGCAAACACAGAAGTCTTC.

This clone was observed a few times. Gene names denote mouse genes. The read terminates 1 residue before the CDR3 end, so the remaining end is supplied by the germline J gene. The chain recombines TRBV19 with TRBJ1-4, with a tentative D call TRBD1 (6 bases). CDR3 length: 14 amino acids. Germline V gene lookup returns CDR1 FNHDT and CDR2 SITEND (reference sequence). V lost 6 bases and J 0 bases, leaving 9 bases between the germline ends. The CDR3 here is CASTGTISNERLFF. CDR3 bases read: TGTGCCAGCACCGGGACAATTTCCAACGAAAGATTATTT.

Note on this clone: Germline and genes: mouse. The read gets to within 1 residue of the CDR3 end, and the germline J gene fills in the rest. The chain recombines TRBV16 with TRBJ1-2; 10 bases are shared with TRBD1. The V segment lost 5 bases and the J segment 2 bases; nucleotides outside the gene matches: 2. Germline CDR1 reads SGHSA; CDR2 reads FRNQAP. There are 14 residues in the CDR3. The CDR3: CASSPGQGNSDYTF. The CDR3 DNA, read in part, is TGTGCAAGCAGCCCGGGACAGGGGAACTCCGACTACACC.

With respect to this clone: Gene names and germline match the mouse. The DNA ends 1 residue before the CDR3 does, and the rest of the CDR3 is filled in from the germline J gene. The gene calls are TRBV13-2 and TRBJ1-6; D unclear. TRBJ1-6 is sorted into the ORF group, with uncertain function. Looked up from germline, CDR1 is NNHNN and CDR2 is SYGAGS (reference sequence). V dropped 0 bases and J dropped 7 bases, with 5 bases sitting between them. This CDR3 contains 13 residues. The DNA read from the CDR3 is TGTGCCAGCGGTGATGCCCAAAATTCGCCCCTCTAC. Its translation: CASGDAQNSPLY. From start to end, the CDR3 is CASGDAQNSPLYF.